The rows below give T cell receptor beta chains drawn from one sample of a study of shared clonotypes between healthy human individuals. Assay used: immunoSEQ multiplex PCR; TCRdb lists only in-frame clones, some missing. The table has about 680,000 clones, approximately 79% seen once. Sequencing was done on a sample of memory CD4+ T cells sorted from blood. The origin of the receptors is a woman between 25 and 40 years old in good health. Both conserved end residues are part of each CDR3. A D gene is named only where the DNA matches it firmly. Not all rows give a size; the values are once, few, many and, for expanded clones, a class.

V	J	D	size	length	DNA	CDR3
TRBV21-1	TRBJ2-2	.	many	14	TGTGCCAGCAGCAAGGGACAGAACACCGGGGAGCTGTTTTTT	CASSKGQNTGELFF
TRBV25-1	TRBJ1-1	.	.	16	TGTGCCAGCAGTGAGCCGGGGGTTCAGGGTACGTCTGAAGCTTTCTTT	CASSEPGVQGTSEAFF
TRBV5-4	TRBJ1-4	TRBD1	.	15	TGTGCCAGCAGCATAGGGGGCGCAACTAATGAAAAACTGTTTTTT	CASSIGGATNEKLFF
TRBV6-6	TRBJ2-1	.	few	15	TGTGCCACAAACCCCCTCGCGGGCAGCTACAATGAGCAGTTCTTC	CATNPLAGSYNEQFF
TRBV21-1	TRBJ2-3	.	.	17	TGTGCCAGCAGCAAAGATGGGAGTGGAGAGAGGGCAGATACGCAGTATTTT	CASSKDGSGERADTQYF
TRBV7-9	TRBJ1-1	.	.	15	TGTGCCAGCAGCTTAGCGCGGGGAGGGAGGGCTGAAGCTTTCTTT	CASSLARGGRAEAFF
TRBV5-8	TRBJ1-4	.	.	16	TGTGCCAGCAGCCCAGGGGATTTTACGGGTGATGAAAAACTGTTTTTT	CASSPGDFTGDEKLFF
TRBV14	TRBJ2-1	.	.	13	TGTGCCAGCAGCCAAGTACGCTACAATGAGCAGTTCTTC	CASSQVRYNEQFF
TRBV27	TRBJ2-1	TRBD2	many	20	TGTGCCAGCAGTACTTATGCCCCTGGGGAGCGGGACCCTTTTTACAATGAGCAGTTCTTC	CASSTYAPGERDPFYNEQFF
TRBV5-4	TRBJ2-5	TRBD2	once	15	TGTGCCAGCAGCCAGACTAGCGGGAGACCTGAGACCCAGTACTTC	CASSQTSGRPETQYF
TRBV6-4	TRBJ2-6	TRBD1	.	16	TGTGCCAGCAGCAGGACAGGGGGCACTGGGGCCAACGTCCTGACTTTC	CASSRTGGTGANVLTF
TRBV28	TRBJ2-7	.	.	13	TGTGCCAGCAGTTTCGTCCAGGCCTACGAGCAGTACTTC	CASSFVQAYEQYF
TRBV4-1	TRBJ1-5	TRBD1	few	16	TGCGCCAGCAGCCAAGTTCTGACAGGGGCCAATCAGCCCCAGCATTTT	CASSQVLTGANQPQHF
TRBV6-5	TRBJ1-2	.	few	12	TGTGCCACCATTACAGGGAACTATGGCTACACCTTC	CATITGNYGYTF
TRBV2	TRBJ1-1	TRBD1	few	15	TGTGCCAGCAATAGGGACAGGGTGGAGGGGACTGAAGCTTTCTTT	CASNRDRVEGTEAFF
TRBV5-4	TRBJ1-2	.	once	14	TGTGCCAGCAGCTTGGCGGGGAAAAGCGATGGCTACACCTTC	CASSLAGKSDGYTF
TRBV25-1	TRBJ2-2	.	few	13	TGTGCCAGCACCCCCCAGGGGCGCGGGGAGCTGTTTTTT	CASTPQGRGELFF
TRBV28	TRBJ1-4	.	.	13	TGTGCCACCGATGACAGTTTAAATGAAAAACTGTTTTTT	CATDDSLNEKLFF
TRBV2	TRBJ1-1	.	.	13	TGTGCCAGCAGTGAAGAGGTGAACACTGAAGCTTTCTTT	CASSEEVNTEAFF
TRBV6-7	TRBJ2-1	.	.	15	TGTGCCAGCACCTGGGGACTCAGCTCCTACAATGAGCAGTTCTTC	CASTWGLSSYNEQFF
TRBV19	TRBJ2-1	.	.	14	TGTGCCACCAACCATGGCGCTGCCTACAATGAGCAGTTCTTC	CATNHGAAYNEQFF
TRBV19	TRBJ1-2	.	few	13	TGTGCCAGTACCAGCACTGGGGACTATGGCTACACCTTC	CASTSTGDYGYTF
TRBV28	TRBJ1-4	.	.	11	TGTGCCAGCAGTTCTAATGAAAAACTGTTTTTT	CASSSNEKLFF
TRBV30	TRBJ1-2	.	.	13	TGTGCCTGGAGTGTACCAGGAAACTATGGCTACACCTTC	CAWSVPGNYGYTF
TRBV5-4	TRBJ1-1	.	.	14	TGTGCCAGCAGCTTGGCCACAGTTTACACTGAAGCTTTCTTT	CASSLATVYTEAFF
TRBV5-1	TRBJ2-7	TRBD1	.	15	TGCGCCAGCAGCTTTGTGGGACAGGGGGACAACGAGCAGTACTTC	CASSFVGQGDNEQYF
TRBV11-2	TRBJ2-7	.	once	15	TGTGCCAGCAGCTTTTCAGGGGACGTCACCTACGAGCAGTACTTC	CASSFSGDVTYEQYF
TRBV5-1	TRBJ1-4	.	.	13	TGCGCCAGCAGTTTAGGGTGGAATGAAAAACTGTTTTTT	CASSLGWNEKLFF
TRBV7-3	TRBJ2-1	.	.	13	TGTGCCAGCAGCCCCGTCGCTGACAATGAGCAGTTCTTC	CASSPVADNEQFF
TRBV5-1	TRBJ2-1	TRBD1	.	15	TGCGCCAGCAGCTCGGGACAGGAGGGTTACAATGAGCAGTTCTTC	CASSSGQEGYNEQFF
TRBV29-1	TRBJ2-7	.	many	13	TGCAGCGCCACAGACTACCTGCTCTACGAGCAGTACTTC	CSATDYLLYEQYF
TRBV28	TRBJ1-4	.	.	12	TGTGCCAGCAGTGAACAGGGTGAAAAACTGTTTTTT	CASSEQGEKLFF
TRBV5-1	TRBJ1-1	TRBD1	once	16	TGCGCCAGCAGCGAACCGACAGGGGGCTGGGACACTGAAGCTTTCTTT	CASSEPTGGWDTEAFF
TRBV5-1	TRBJ2-7	.	.	15	TGCGCCAGCAGCTTGGTCGAGGCCAGCTCCTACGAGCAGTACTTC	CASSLVEASSYEQYF
TRBV4-1	TRBJ2-3	.	.	14	TGCGCCAGCAGCCAAGATGAGGGGACCGATACGCAGTATTTT	CASSQDEGTDTQYF
TRBV6-5	TRBJ2-2	.	.	13	TGTGCCACGAGAGCGGAGCTCACCGGGGAGCTGTTTTTT	CATRAELTGELFF
TRBV7-8	TRBJ2-7	.	few	14	TGTGCCAGCACCCCACAGCGTGACTCCTACGAGCAGTACTTC	CASTPQRDSYEQYF
TRBV7-9	TRBJ2-2	TRBD2	.	15	TGTGCCAGCAGCCTAACGACTAGCTTCCCCGGGGAGCTGTTTTTT	CASSLTTSFPGELFF
TRBV7-2	TRBJ2-5	.	.	14	TGTGCCAGCAGCTTAGGTTCTAGAGAAGAGACCCAGTACTTC	CASSLGSREETQYF
TRBV21-1	TRBJ2-7	.	.	15	TGTGCCAGCATCAGAGGTCTCTCCGGCTACTACGAGCAGTACTTC	CASIRGLSGYYEQYF
TRBV10-3	TRBJ2-3	TRBD1	.	17	TGTGCCATCAGTGAGCCCGGGACAGGGGCATACACAGATACGCAGTATTTT	CAISEPGTGAYTDTQYF
TRBV5-1	TRBJ1-1	.	.	14	TGCGCCAGCAAAAGCGGCGTAGAGAACACTGAAGCTTTCTTT	CASKSGVENTEAFF
TRBV28	TRBJ2-3	.	.	12	TGTGCCAGCAGTTTAACAGGAGATACGCAGTATTTT	CASSLTGDTQYF
TRBV11-2	TRBJ2-1	TRBD2	.	17	TGTGCCAGCAGCTTTTCCGGACTAGCCCGCTCCTACAATGAGCAGTTCTTC	CASSFSGLARSYNEQFF
TRBV9	TRBJ2-7	.	.	15	TGTGCCAGCAGCCTGGGGCAGGGTAGCTCCTACGAGCAGTACTTC	CASSLGQGSSYEQYF
TRBV7-9	TRBJ2-1	TRBD2	.	17	TGTGCCAGCAGCATCACTAGCGGGAGCTCCTCGGGTGGTGAGCAGTTCTTC	CASSITSGSSSGGEQFF
TRBV30	TRBJ2-2	.	.	13	TGTGCCTGGGACAACTGGGGGACCGGGGAGCTGTTTTTT	CAWDNWGTGELFF
TRBV4-1	TRBJ1-2	TRBD1	.	17	TGCGCCAGCAGCTCCGGGACAGGGGGCTCGCGGATCTATGGCTACACCTTC	CASSSGTGGSRIYGYTF
TRBV28	TRBJ1-4	.	.	14	TGTGCCAGCAGTCCGACCCTGGCGGTAGAAAAACTGTTTTTT	CASSPTLAVEKLFF
TRBV10-1	TRBJ2-6	.	.	15	TGCGCCAGCAGTGATCCGGGGTCTGGGGCCAACGTCCTGACTTTC	CASSDPGSGANVLTF
TRBV11-2	TRBJ1-2	TRBD1	.	16	TGTGCCAGCAGCTTAACATTTAGGGGGACAGTCTATGGCTACACCTTC	CASSLTFRGTVYGYTF
TRBV7-6	TRBJ2-3	TRBD2	.	15	TGTGCCAGCAGTCGGGGGGGTGTCGGCACAGATACGCAGTATTTT	CASSRGGVGTDTQYF
TRBV4-1	TRBJ2-2	TRBD1	.	17	TGCGCCAGCAGCCGGGAGGGGACAGGGTTTTTCACCGGGGAGCTGTTTTTT	CASSREGTGFFTGELFF
TRBV27	TRBJ2-4	.	.	14	TGTGCCAGCAGTTTACGCGGGGGCCAGAACATTCAGTACTTC	CASSLRGGQNIQYF